These T cell receptor beta chains were read from a single sample in a study of T cell responses to AZD1222 COVID-19 vaccine. Assay used: immunoSEQ multiplex PCR; TCRdb lists only in-frame clones, some missing. The sample shows 130,000 or so clones, approximately 86% of them seen only once. The source was peripheral blood, collected 28 days after the second AZD1222 dose. The receptors were gathered from an adult who received the AZD1222 COVID-19 vaccine. Both conserved end residues are part of each CDR3. A D gene is named only where the DNA matches it firmly. Not every row has a clone size; where given, it reads once, few, many or a size class.

j_call v_call clone_size d_call cdr3_nt cdr3_aa
TRBJ2-1 TRBV20-1 . . TGCAGTGCTAGTTCCCCGGGGGCCTACAATGAGCAGTTCTTC CSASSPGAYNEQFF
TRBJ1-4 TRBV28 few TRBD1 TGTGCCAGCAGTCCCGCCAGGGGGGGAAATGAAAAACTGTTTTTT CASSPARGGNEKLFF
TRBJ2-3 TRBV28 . . TGTGCCAGCAGTTTAGCTCCTAGCACAGATACGCAGTATTTT CASSLAPSTDTQYF
TRBJ2-5 TRBV5-1 . . TGCGCCAGCAGCTTGGAGTACCAAGAGACCCAGTACTTC CASSLEYQETQYF
TRBJ2-5 TRBV12-5 . . TGTGCTAGTGGTTCCGGAGAGACCCAGTACTTC CASGSGETQYF
TRBJ2-3 TRBV11-3 . . TGTGCCAGCAGCTTAGGGGGACAAAGCACAGATACGCAGTATTTT CASSLGGQSTDTQYF
TRBJ1-5 TRBV6-2/TRBV6-3 . TRBD1 TGTGCCAGCAGTTACCAGCCGGGACAGGGGATTCAGCCCCAGCATTTT CASSYQPGQGIQPQHF
TRBJ1-2 TRBV7-9 . TRBD1 TGTGCCAGCAGGCCCGCGGGACAGGGGAACTATGGCTACACCTTC CASRPAGQGNYGYTF
TRBJ1-1 TRBV7-6 . . TGTGCCAGCAGCTTAGCGGGCGGGTTGAACACTGAAGCTTTCTTT CASSLAGGLNTEAFF
TRBJ2-5 TRBV6-1 . TRBD1 TGTGCCAGTGACAGGGGAGAGACCCAGTACTTC CASDRGETQYF
TRBJ2-2 TRBV6-5 . TRBD1 TGTGCCAGCAGTCCCCGGACAGGAAACACCGGGGAGCTGTTTTTT CASSPRTGNTGELFF